This T cell receptor (beta chain) comes out of a study of identical twins. Germline lookup yields CDR1 DFQATT and CDR2 SNEGSKA (reference sequence). The CDR3 covers 15 residues. Germline trimming cut 3 bases from V and 0 bases from J; bases unmatched to any gene: 6. TCRdb redid the calling of the 5' RACE reads with MiXCR, one entry per CDR3 protein. The top ten hold less than 4% of the sample, which has some 270,000 distinct CDR3 sequences, roughly 8% seen once. This clonotype showed up just a few times. This same sample was also part of a study on yellow fever vaccine responses in identical twins.

This clonotype was obtained from a woman aged 18-35 years in good health. The chain has TRBV20-1 and TRBJ2-7; the match to TRBD2 covers 9 bases. Sequencing used CD8+ T cells sorted from blood. CDR3 sequence (DNA): TGCAGTGCTAGGGGACTAGCATCTTACTCCTACGAGCAGTACTTC. Residues: CSARGLASYSYEQYF.